This TCR beta chain was observed in a study of T cells in Graves' hyperthyroidism and ophthalmopathy. CDR3 length: 13 amino acids. V dropped 6 bases and J dropped 0; count of bases not matched to a gene: 5. The germline CDR1 and CDR2 sequences are SQVTM and ANQGSEA. TCR beta CDR3 sequences were amplified from RNA transcripts. First-round RT-PCR targeting the TCR CDR3 was performed with the HTBI primer set. In TCRdb, the multiplex PCR reads were re-called with MiXCR into one record per CDR3 protein. The sample holds fewer than 900,000 distinct CDR3 sequences, 18% seen once. Diagnosis relied on clinical symptoms, serum thyroxine and TRAb, thyroid ultrasound and orbital computed tomography. Extraction of PBMCs used roughly 9.3 ml of fresh peripheral blood. This clonotype was observed a few times.

The TCR originated in a woman in her fifties or sixties with Graves' hyperthyroidism that later progressed to Graves' ophthalmopathy. V gene TRBV29-1 combines with J gene TRBJ2-7, with 7 nucleotides matching TRBD2. The sample was blood. This CDR3 reads CSVGSGDSYEQYF. The CDR3 DNA sequence: TGCAGCGTGGGGAGCGGGGACTCCTACGAGCAGTACTTC.